This T cell receptor (beta chain) came from a study of T cell responses to AZD1222 COVID-19 vaccine. Overall study results and limits: Most donors were white British, females outnumbered males, and clonal diversity was possibly underestimated.

CDR3 length: 15 amino acids. Trimming at V came to 2 bases and at J to 6 bases, leaving 2 bases not matched to a gene. Germline loops: CDR1 MGHRA, CDR2 YSYEKL. Concerning this clone: No antigen is known for it.

This table comes from immunoSEQ multiplex PCR, and its TCRdb copy is limited to in-frame clones, with some not included. Here the sample spans roughly 140,000 clones, roughly nine tenths being singletons. Sample: peripheral blood, taken 28 days after the second AZD1222 dose. This sequence originates from an adult who received the AZD1222 COVID-19 vaccine. The chain is built from TRBV4-1 and TRBJ1-6; 9 nucleotides match TRBD1. CDR3 sequence reads: CASSQQTGGNSPLHF. The DNA for the CDR3 is TGCGCCAGCAGCCAACAGACAGGGGGTAATTCACCCCTCCACTTT.